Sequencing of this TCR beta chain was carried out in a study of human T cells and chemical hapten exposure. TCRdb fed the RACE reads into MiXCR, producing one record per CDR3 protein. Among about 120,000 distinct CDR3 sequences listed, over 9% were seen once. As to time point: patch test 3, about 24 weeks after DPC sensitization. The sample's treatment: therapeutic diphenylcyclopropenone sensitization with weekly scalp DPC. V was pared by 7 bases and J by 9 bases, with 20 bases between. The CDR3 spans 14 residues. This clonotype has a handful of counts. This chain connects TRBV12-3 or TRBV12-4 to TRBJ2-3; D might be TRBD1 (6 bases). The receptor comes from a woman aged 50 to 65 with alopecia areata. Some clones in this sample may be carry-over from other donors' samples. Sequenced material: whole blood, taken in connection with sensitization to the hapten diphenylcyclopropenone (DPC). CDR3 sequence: CASTLQGIGKTQYF. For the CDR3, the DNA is TGTGCCAGCACCCTGCAGGGGATTGGCAAAACGCAGTATTTT.